Shown below are 25 T cell receptor beta chains from a single sample sequenced in a study of human T cells and chemical hapten exposure listed by TCRdb under 2021. To prepare the library, RACE was applied. Sequenced using a NextSeq 500. TCRdb reworked the public reads: Q25 trimming with fastp, MiXCR clone assembly, productive beta chains retained. Rows matching on CDR3 protein sequence are summarized as one entry with the most common DNA and genes. This sample holds about 380,000 distinct CDR3 sequences; around 6% were observed only once. Jointly, the top ten make up around 6% of the sample. The time point label here, explained by the study, means: patch test 2, 6 weeks after DPC sensitization. The sample's treatment or condition label, decoded: therapeutic diphenylcyclopropenone sensitization with weekly scalp DPC. The source material was whole blood, sampled in connection with sensitization to the hapten diphenylcyclopropenone (DPC). These receptor sequences come from a young woman with alopecia areata. Some clones in this sample may be carry-over from other donors' samples.

V gene TRBV2 combines with J gene TRBJ2-1; TRBD2 might be the D (5 bases). The CDR3 consists of 17 residues. CDR1 SNHLY and CDR2 FYNNEI come from the germline V gene. The V and J ends lost 2 bases and 0 bases respectively, with 14 bases between them. The CDR3 nucleotides are TGTGCCAGCAGTGAATCGGTCAGCGGCGGCTCCTACAATGAGCAGTTCTTC. Translating it yields CASSESVSGGSYNEQFF.

The V call is TRBV6-2 or TRBV6-3, the J call TRBJ2-3; a weak D match, TRBD2 (7 bases). This CDR3 is 14 amino acids long. The V and J ends lost 6 bases and 2 bases respectively, with 12 bases between them. The germline gives CDR1 MNHEY, CDR2 SVGEGT. CDR3 DNA sequence: TGTGCCAGCAGCCCGCGGGGGCACACAGATACGCAGTATTTT. It encodes CASSPRGHTDTQYF.

DNA of the CDR3: TGTGCCACCAGTGATTTCAGGGGAGGGTCGTACGAGCAGTACTTC. It specifies CATSDFRGGSYEQYF. The chain couples TRBV24-1 to TRBJ2-7, with TRBD2 as a possible D gene (7 bases). V was trimmed by 1 base and J by 4 bases, leaving 13 bases between them. The germline V gene encodes CDR1 KGHDR and CDR2 SFDVKD. The CDR3 totals 15 residues.

This clonotype has ten or more counts. This chain uses TRBV7-6 with TRBJ2-7; 8 bases align to TRBD2. The CDR3 length is 13 residues. The V gene end was trimmed by 4 bases and the J gene end by 5 bases; junction bases not matched to a gene: 4. Per the germline V gene, CDR1 is SGHVS and CDR2 is FNYEAQ. The DNA for the CDR3 is TGTGCCAGCAGCTCGGGACTAGTAAACGAGCAGTACTTC. Translating it yields CASSSGLVNEQYF.

This clonotype came up a few times. The chain has TRBV7-2 and TRBJ2-1, with TRBD2 matching 10 bases. The length of the CDR3 is 13 residues. V shed 3 bases, J shed 14 bases, and the junction held 7 bases outside the gene matches. The germline V gene encodes CDR1 SGHTA and CDR2 FQGNSA. The CDR3 here is CASSLGLAGDEFF. The DNA of the CDR3 is TGTGCCAGCAGCTTGGGGCTAGCGGGGGATGAGTTCTTC. The full variable domain, with the rest looked up from reference TRBV7-2 and TRBJ2-1, is GAGVSQSPSNKVTEKGKDVELRCDPISGHTALYWYRQSLGQGLEFLIYFQGNSAPDKSGLPSDRFSAERTGGSVSTLTIQRTQQEDSAVYLCASSLGLAGDEFFGPGTRLTVL.

At least ten counts were recorded for this clonotype. CDR3 sequence reads: CATNGSPTGSNQPQHF. The CDR3 bases are TGTGCCACAAACGGAAGCCCGACCGGCAGCAATCAGCCCCAGCATTTT. The chain links TRBV10-3 to TRBJ1-5; D unclear. The length of the CDR3 is 16 residues. The ends were cut back, 10 bases at V and 1 base at J, with 20 bases in the middle. Germline assignment: CDR1 ENHRY and CDR2 SYGVKD.

This clonotype was counted between two and nine times. This chain uses TRBV4-3 with TRBJ1-1, with D perhaps TRBD1 (5 bases). V shed 1 base and J shed 3 bases, with 12 bases lying between them. The germline V gene has CDR1 LGHNA and CDR2 YSLEER. There are 15 residues in the CDR3. CDR3 sequence reads: CASSQGEGRDTEAFF. CDR3 coding DNA: TGCGCCAGCAGCCAAGGAGAGGGACGGGACACTGAAGCTTTCTTT.

This clonotype appeared many times. This chain joins TRBV20-1 and TRBJ2-3, with D possibly being TRBD1 or TRBD2 (5 bases each). The germline V gene has CDR1 DFQATT and CDR2 SNEGSKA (reference sequence). V lost 6 bases and J 0 bases, leaving 13 bases between the germline ends. The CDR3 contains 14 residues. The CDR3 spells CSARARASTDTQYF. The CDR3 coding sequence is TGCAGTGCGCGGGCCAGGGCTAGCACAGATACGCAGTATTTT.

This clonotype was seen at least ten times. V is TRBV12-3 or TRBV12-4 and J is TRBJ2-3, with 7 bases lining up with TRBD2. J gave up 6 bases and V 5 bases, and 8 bases lay outside the gene matches. The length of the CDR3 is 14 residues. The chain's CDR3 is CASSPRDYGDTQYF. The CDR3, as DNA: TGTGCCAGCAGTCCACGGGACTATGGGGATACGCAGTATTTT.

This clonotype was seen many times. This chain uses TRBV7-9 with TRBJ1-1; TRBD1 matches at 8 bases. Germline V CDR1 and CDR2: SEHNR, FQNEAQ (reference sequence). The CDR3 is made up of 18 amino acids. V trimming: 1 base; J trimming: 7 bases; junction bases outside the gene matches: 17. The CDR3 coding sequence is TGTGCCAGCAGCTTAGGGGCCTCTATTACAGGGGGTCCATATGAAGCTTTCTTT. The encoded protein is CASSLGASITGGPYEAFF.

Ten or more counts support this clonotype. The rearrangement uses TRBV7-2 and TRBJ1-1; maybe TRBD1 (6 bases). V dropped 3 bases and J dropped 4 bases, with 12 bases sitting between them. Looked up from germline, CDR1 is SGHTA and CDR2 is FQGNSA. The CDR3 spans 14 residues. The CDR3 region has the DNA TGTGCCAGCAGCTTTCAGGGGTACGCCACTGAAGCTTTCTTT. This codes for CASSFQGYATEAFF.

As regards this clonotype: Compared with germline, one end of the junction differs, possibly owing to a read error. The V gene is TRBV7-2, the J gene TRBJ2-7; the D gene is possibly TRBD2 (6 bases). The germline gives CDR1 SGHTA, CDR2 FQGNSA. CDR3 length equals 12 residues. The CDR3 nucleotides read TGTGCCAGCAGCTCGGGAGCCTACGAGCAGCACTTC. Encoded protein: CASSSGAYEQHF.

This clonotype occurred many times. J is TRBJ1-5 and V is TRBV7-9, with 7 bases that match TRBD1. Germline lookup yields CDR1 SEHNR and CDR2 FQNEAQ (reference sequence). V lost 4 bases, J lost 7 bases, and 4 bases stayed unmatched. This CDR3 is 13 amino acids long. CDR3 DNA sequence: TGTGCCAGCAGCTCCACAGGGGAACAGCCCCAGCATTTT. The encoded protein is CASSSTGEQPQHF.

This clonotype was seen many times. The V and J genes are TRBV5-1 and TRBJ1-2, with D uncertain. This CDR3 is built from 12 residues. Trimming shortened V by 5 bases and J by 3 bases, and 8 bases separated the two germline ends. CDR1 and CDR2 (germline): SGHRS, YFSETQ. The CDR3 nucleotides read TGCGCCAGCAGTGGGGATGACTATGGCTACACCTTC. Protein: CASSGDDYGYTF.

This clonotype showed up just a few times. The chain recombines TRBV19 with TRBJ1-5; no clear D. Trimming removed 5 bases at V and 6 bases at J, with 11 bases between. Germline assignment: CDR1 LNHDA and CDR2 SQIVND (reference sequence). CDR3 length equals 13 residues. The CDR3 region has the DNA TGTGCCAGTAGTCTGGACGGATTTCAGCCCCAGCATTTT. Amino acids: CASSLDGFQPQHF. Full variable domain (rest looked up from reference TRBV19 and TRBJ1-5): DGGITQSPKYLFRKEGQNVTLSCEQNLNHDAMYWYRQDPGQGLRLIYYSQIVNDFQKGDIAEGYSVSREKKESFPLTVTSAQKNPTAFYLCASSLDGFQPQHFGDGTRLSIL.

This clonotype was seen a handful of times. The chain is built from TRBV5-6 and TRBJ2-3, with 8 bases lining up with TRBD2. The CDR3 has 17 amino acids. Germline assignment: CDR1 SGHDT and CDR2 YYEEEE. Trimming at V came to 0 bases and at J to 1 base, leaving 7 bases not matched to a gene. For the CDR3, the DNA is TGTGCCAGCAGCTTGGTAGATAGCGGGGACCGCACAGATACGCAGTATTTT. Translating it yields CASSLVDSGDRTDTQYF.

This CDR3 is CSARPGQGARGIGTDTQYF. The CDR3 DNA reads TGCAGTGCTCGACCGGGACAGGGGGCGAGAGGGATTGGCACAGATACGCAGTATTTT. The V gene is TRBV20-1, the J gene TRBJ2-3; 12 bases fit TRBD1. CDR3 length equals 19 residues. J was trimmed by 1 base and V by 5 bases; bases with no gene match: 16. Germline V CDR1 and CDR2: DFQATT, SNEGSKA (reference sequence).

This clonotype was counted between two and nine times. CDR3 sequence (DNA): TGTGCCAGCAGCCAAGAAATGCACAGTTACAATGAGCAGTTCTTC. Its translation: CASSQEMHSYNEQFF. J is TRBJ2-1 and V is TRBV14; unclear D gene. The V end lost 0 bases, the J end lost 4 bases, and 10 bases lay between the germline ends. The germline V gene has CDR1 SGHDN and CDR2 FVKESK. The CDR3 sequence is 15 residues long.

This clonotype was found a few times. The V and J genes are TRBV20-1 and TRBJ1-2; no reliable D call. Trimming removed 6 bases from V and 2 bases from J, with 10 bases in between. This CDR3 has 12 residues. CDR1 DFQATT and CDR2 SNEGSKA come from the germline V gene (reference sequence). The DNA of the CDR3 is TGCAGTGCAAAAGGACGGAACTATGGCTACACCTTC. Translated: CSAKGRNYGYTF.

The chain combines TRBV3-1 with TRBJ1-4; perhaps TRBD1 as D (6 bases). V lost 0 bases and J lost 8, with 13 bases in between. Germline CDR1 and CDR2: LGHDT and YNNKEL (reference sequence). The CDR3 spans 15 residues. CDR3 sequence: CASSQDWATGEKLFF. The CDR3 DNA reads TGTGCCAGCAGCCAAGATTGGGCGACAGGCGAAAAACTGTTTTTT.

This clonotype has ten or more counts. This chain joins TRBV7-9 and TRBJ1-4, with a weak D call TRBD1 (5 bases). The V end was cut by 1 base, the J end by 10 bases, with 7 bases between. CDR1 and CDR2 from the germline V gene are SEHNR and FQNEAQ (reference sequence). The CDR3 consists of 12 residues. In DNA, the CDR3 is TGTGCCAGCAGCTTAGAGGGGCCAAAACTGTTTTTT. It encodes CASSLEGPKLFF. Together with reference TRBV7-9 and TRBJ1-4, the CDR3 gives the full variable domain: DTGVSQNPRHKITKRGQNVTFRCDPISEHNRLYWYRQTLGQGPEFLTYFQNEAQLEKSRLLSDRFSAERPKGSFSTLEIQRTEQGDSAMYLCASSLEGPKLFFGSGTQLSVL.

J is TRBJ1-1 and V is TRBV6-2 or TRBV6-3; TRBD1 matches at 8 bases. V trimming: 6 bases; J trimming: 4 bases; junction bases outside the gene matches: 25. The CDR3 contains 20 residues. Germline loops: CDR1 MNHEY, CDR2 SVGEGT. The CDR3 DNA reads as TGTGCCAGCAGACTCGGACAGGGCCGTGAAGGGATTCCGCGGCGCACTGAAGCTTTCTTT. It encodes CASRLGQGREGIPRRTEAFF.

The V gene is TRBV3-1, the J gene TRBJ2-7, with TRBD1 matching 8 bases. CDR3 length equals 13 residues. Germline lookup yields CDR1 LGHDT and CDR2 YNNKEL (reference sequence). The V segment lost 3 bases and the J segment 5 bases; nucleotides outside the gene matches: 3. The CDR3 spells CASSHGQGNEQYF. Written as DNA, the CDR3 is TGTGCCAGCAGCCATGGACAGGGAAACGAGCAGTACTTC.

The V call is TRBV20-1, the J call TRBJ2-7, with a weak D call TRBD1 (7 bases). Trimming cost V 7 bases and J 4 bases, with 23 bases left between them. The CDR3 covers 15 residues. CDR1 and CDR2 from the germline V gene are DFQATT and SNEGSKA (reference sequence). As DNA, the CDR3 is TGCAGTGATAGCGGAGAGGGACAGAGACTATACGAGCAGTACTTC. Its translation: CSDSGEGQRLYEQYF.

This clonotype was counted between two and nine times. The chain links TRBV7-9 to TRBJ2-5; 9 bases are shared with TRBD2. Germline trimming cut 5 bases from V and 1 base from J; bases unmatched to any gene: 20. Germline V lookup: CDR1 SEHNR, CDR2 FQNEAQ (reference sequence). CDR3 size: 20 residues. The CDR3 nucleotides read TGTGCCAGCAGCGCCCGCCAACCCCCCGGGCTAGCGGGGACCCAAGAGACCCAGTACTTC. Amino acid sequence: CASSARQPPGLAGTQETQYF.